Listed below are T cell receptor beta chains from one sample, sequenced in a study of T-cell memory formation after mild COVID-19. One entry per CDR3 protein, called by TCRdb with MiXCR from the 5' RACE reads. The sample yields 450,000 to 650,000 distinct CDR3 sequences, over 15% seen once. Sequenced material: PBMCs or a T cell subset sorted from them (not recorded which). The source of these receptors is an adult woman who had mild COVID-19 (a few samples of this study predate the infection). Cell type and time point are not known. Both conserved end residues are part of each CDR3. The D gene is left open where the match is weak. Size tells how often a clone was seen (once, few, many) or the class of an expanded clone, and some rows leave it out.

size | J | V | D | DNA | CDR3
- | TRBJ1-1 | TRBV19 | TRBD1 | TGTGCCAGTAGTAGTTGGGACAGGGGGAACACTGAAGCTTTCTTT | CASSSWDRGNTEAFF
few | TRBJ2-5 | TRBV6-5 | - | TGTGCCAGCAGTTACTCGACGATAGGGGTTGGAGAGACCCAGTACTTC | CASSYSTIGVGETQYF
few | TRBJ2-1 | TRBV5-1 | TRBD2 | TGCGCCAGCAGCTTGGCCCGGGGGAGGGCCGACAATGAGCAGTTCTTC | CASSLARGRADNEQFF
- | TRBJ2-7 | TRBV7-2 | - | TGTGCCAGCAGCGAAAGCAGGGGTTCCGCCTACGAGCAGTACTTC | CASSESRGSAYEQYF
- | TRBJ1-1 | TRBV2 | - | TGTGCCAGCAGATATGCGGTGAACACTGAAGCTTTCTTT | CASRYAVNTEAFF
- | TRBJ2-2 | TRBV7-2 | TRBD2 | TGTGCCAGCAGCTTCTTGGCTAGCGGGACCGAGACCGGGGAGCTGTTTTTT | CASSFLASGTETGELFF
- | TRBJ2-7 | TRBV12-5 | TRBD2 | TGTGCTAGTGGTTGGGCCTTGGAGCGGGAGATGGGCGAGCAGTACTTC | CASGWALEREMGEQYF
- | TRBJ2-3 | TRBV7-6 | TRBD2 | TGTGCCAGCAGCCTCAGCGGGACTAGCGGCTCCTTTAGCACAGATACGCAGTATTTT | CASSLSGTSGSFSTDTQYF
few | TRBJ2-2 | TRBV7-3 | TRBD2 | TGTGCCAGCAGCCATACTAGCGGGGGATCCGGGGAGCTGTTTTTT | CASSHTSGGSGELFF
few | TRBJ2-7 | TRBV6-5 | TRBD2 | TGTGCCAGCAGTTACTCCCCGCCGATAACTAGCGGGAGTTTCACCTACGAGCAGTACTTC | CASSYSPPITSGSFTYEQYF
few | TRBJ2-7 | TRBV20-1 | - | TGCAGTGCTACGGCTAATAGTGGCTACGAGCAGTACTTC | CSATANSGYEQYF
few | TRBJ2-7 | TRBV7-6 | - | TGTGCCAGCAGCTTAGTTGCCGGGGCCGGGGGCTCCTACGAGCAGTACTTC | CASSLVAGAGGSYEQYF
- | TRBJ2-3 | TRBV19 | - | TGTGCCAGTAGTGGTCATTCCTACGAGGACACAGATACGCAGTATTTT | CASSGHSYEDTDTQYF
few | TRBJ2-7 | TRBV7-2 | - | TGTGCCAGCAGCCACTCGAGTGGCTACGAGCAGTACTTC | CASSHSSGYEQYF
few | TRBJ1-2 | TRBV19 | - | TGTGCCAGTACCCTCGCGGGGCGTGGCTACACCTTC | CASTLAGRGYTF
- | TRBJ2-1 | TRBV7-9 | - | TGTGCCAGCAGCCGCCGGGACCCCTACTACAATGAGCAGTTCTTC | CASSRRDPYYNEQFF
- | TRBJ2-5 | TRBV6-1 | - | TGTGCCAGCAGTGAAGCGCCTAGCGTGACCCAGTACTTC | CASSEAPSVTQYF
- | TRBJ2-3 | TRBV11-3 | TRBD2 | TGTGCCAGCAGCTCCCCCGGCCTAGCGGGGGGCCCGTATTTT | CASSSPGLAGGPYF
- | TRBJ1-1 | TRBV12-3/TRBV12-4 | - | TGTGCCAGCAGTTTATCGGGGGCGAATACTGAAGCTTTCTTT | CASSLSGANTEAFF
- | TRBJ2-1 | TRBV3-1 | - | TGTGCCAGCAGCCAACCCCCCCCGCCGGACCATAATGAGCAGTTCTTC | CASSQPPPPDHNEQFF
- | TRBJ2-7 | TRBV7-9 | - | TGTGCCAGCAGCTCTCAGGGCTCAACCTACTCCTACGAGCAGTACTTC | CASSSQGSTYSYEQYF
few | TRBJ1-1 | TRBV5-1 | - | TGCGCCAGCAGCTTGGACGAGGGAAGGGGCACTGAAGCTTTCTTT | CASSLDEGRGTEAFF
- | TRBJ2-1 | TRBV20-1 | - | TGCAGTGCGGCAGACTACAATGAGCAGTTCTTC | CSAADYNEQFF
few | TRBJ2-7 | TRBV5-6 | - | TGTGCCAGCAGCTTGTTCGGTTGGGATGAAATTTGGTCCTACGAGCAGTACTTC | CASSLFGWDEIWSYEQYF
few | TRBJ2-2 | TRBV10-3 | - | TGTGCCATCAAGGGGCCAAACACCGGGGAGCTGTTTTTT | CAIKGPNTGELFF
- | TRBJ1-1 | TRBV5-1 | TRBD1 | TGCGCCAGCAGCATCGACAGGGGGCGCGGAGCTTTCTTT | CASSIDRGRGAFF
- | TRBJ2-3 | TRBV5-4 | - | TGTGCCAGCAGCTCAAGTGCAGGGGATACGCAGTATTTT | CASSSSAGDTQYF
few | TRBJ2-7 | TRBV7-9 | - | TGTGCCAGCAGCTTAGGCCCCGGGACAAACTACGAGCAGTACTTC | CASSLGPGTNYEQYF
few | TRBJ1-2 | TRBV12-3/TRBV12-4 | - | TGTGCCAGCAGTTTAAGGGCCCCTCCCCCGAGTGGCTACACCTTC | CASSLRAPPPSGYTF
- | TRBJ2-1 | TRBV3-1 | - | TGTGCCAGCAGCCAACCACATCTGCCCTCTTATGAGCAGTTCTTC | CASSQPHLPSYEQFF
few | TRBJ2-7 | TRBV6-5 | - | TGTGCCAGCAGTTACAACGGGCCCTACGAGCAGTACTTC | CASSYNGPYEQYF
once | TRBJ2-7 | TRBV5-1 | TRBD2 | TGCGCCAACGCAGCGGGGGGGCTCCACGAGCAGTACTTC | CANAAGGLHEQYF
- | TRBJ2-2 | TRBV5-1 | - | TGCGCCAGCAGCGCACGAGGGGCCAACACCGGGGAGCTGTTTTTT | CASSARGANTGELFF
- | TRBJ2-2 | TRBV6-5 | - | TGTGCCAGCAGTCCCGGACCAACGCGAGCCACCGGGGAGCTGTTTTTT | CASSPGPTRATGELFF
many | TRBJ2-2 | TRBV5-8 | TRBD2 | TGTGCCAGCAGCTGGAGGGCCCTAGCGGGGACCGGGGAGCTGTTTTTT | CASSWRALAGTGELFF
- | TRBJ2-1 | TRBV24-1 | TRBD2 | TGTGCCACCAGTGACGGACTAGCCGTGCAGTTCTTC | CATSDGLAVQFF
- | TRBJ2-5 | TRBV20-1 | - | TGCAGTGCTAGTTATCTAAACCAAGAGACCCAGTACTTC | CSASYLNQETQYF
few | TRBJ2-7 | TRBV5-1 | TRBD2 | TGCGCCAGCAGCATAGGACTAGCGGGAGGGCGAAGCTCCTACGAGCAGTACTTC | CASSIGLAGGRSSYEQYF
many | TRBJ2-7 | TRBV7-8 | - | TGTGCCAGCCGGGACAACTCCTACGAGCAGTACTTC | CASRDNSYEQYF
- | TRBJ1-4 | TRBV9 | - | TGTGCCAGCAGCGCACCGGGGGGGGCCCGTCGTAATGAAAAACTGTTTTTT | CASSAPGGARRNEKLFF
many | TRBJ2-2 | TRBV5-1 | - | TGCGCCAGCAGCATAGGACATGGGACGAACACCGGGGAGCTGTTTTTT | CASSIGHGTNTGELFF
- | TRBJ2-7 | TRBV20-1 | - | TGCAGTGCTGATGCGGGGTACTCCTACGAGCAGTACTTC | CSADAGYSYEQYF
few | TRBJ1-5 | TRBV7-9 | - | TGTGCCAGCAGCTTAGCCCCCTCGGGGAATCAGCCCCAGCATTTT | CASSLAPSGNQPQHF
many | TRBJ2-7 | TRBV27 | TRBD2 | TGTGCCAGCAGTTTGGGGATAGCGGGGCCACGGTACTTC | CASSLGIAGPRYF
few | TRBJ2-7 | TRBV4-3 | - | TGCGCCAGCAGCCAAGAACAAGGCCTCTACGAGCAGTACTTC | CASSQEQGLYEQYF
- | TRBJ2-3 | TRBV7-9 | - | TGTGCCAGCACCGTCGGGCGGGTGGACACAGATACGCAGTATTTT | CASTVGRVDTDTQYF
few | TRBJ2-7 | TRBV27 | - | TGTGCCAGCAGTTTATCCGCTCAAGGGGTCGGGTACTCCTACGAGCAGTACTTC | CASSLSAQGVGYSYEQYF
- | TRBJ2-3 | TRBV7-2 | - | TGTGCCAGCAGCCCCCTGGGTGAGATCACAGATACGCAGTATTTT | CASSPLGEITDTQYF
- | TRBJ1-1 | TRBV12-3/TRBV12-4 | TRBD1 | TGTGCCAGCAGCACCCCCGGACGGGGGACAGGGGGTCTCGAAGCTTTCTTT | CASSTPGRGTGGLEAFF
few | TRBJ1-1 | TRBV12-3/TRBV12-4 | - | TGTGCCAGCAGTTTGGTCGTGTTGGGGAAAGACACTGAAGCTTTCTTT | CASSLVVLGKDTEAFF